The 18 T cell receptor beta chains listed next were all sequenced from one sample in a study of blood T cells in healthy people across ages. With a J-beta primer mix and a sample-barcoded 5' primer, a second PCR ran 7 to 11 cycles. Using its own MiXCR run on the 5' RACE reads, TCRdb lists one record per CDR3 protein. The sample includes approximately 800,000 distinct CDR3 sequences, roughly 60% of them seen just once. The sample was blood. The receptors originated from a man aged 25-45 years in good health.

The chain combines TRBV2 with TRBJ1-1, with TRBD1 matching 7 bases. Germline lookup yields CDR1 SNHLY and CDR2 FYNNEI. V was clipped by 6 bases and J by 0 bases; unmatched bases: 7. This CDR3 comprises 15 residues. DNA of the CDR3: TGTGCCAGCAGGCCGGGACAGCACATGAACACTGAAGCTTTCTTT. Protein product: CASRPGQHMNTEAFF.

The chain couples TRBV20-1 to TRBJ2-5, with TRBD2 identical over 8 bases. Germline lookup yields CDR1 DFQATT and CDR2 SNEGSKA (reference sequence). The CDR3 covers 12 residues. V lost 6 bases, J lost 10 bases, and 10 bases stayed unmatched. CDR3 in DNA: TGCAGTGCGACCAGCGGGGGTTCGGACCAGTACTTC. As protein: CSATSGGSDQYF.

The rearrangement joins TRBV11-1 to TRBJ2-3; 9 nucleotides match TRBD1. The V segment lost 5 bases and the J segment 2 bases; nucleotides outside the gene matches: 26. Germline CDR1 and CDR2: SGHAT and FQDESV (reference sequence). This CDR3 contains 22 residues. DNA for the CDR3: TGTGCCAGCAGCCCGCCAGGGATAAGAGGGACAGGGCAGAGAAAATTCACAGATACGCAGTATTTT. This sequence encodes CASSPPGIRGTGQRKFTDTQYF.

The rearrangement links TRBV20-1 to TRBJ2-7; 9 bases map to TRBD2. The J call may be faulty, since TRBJ2-5 better matches the DNA end. From germline, CDR1 is DFQATT and CDR2 SNEGSKA (reference sequence). CDR3 length: 14 residues. The CDR3 bases are TGCAGTGCTCGCGGGCGGGGGGGTCAAGAGACCCAGTACTTC. Translating gives CSARGRGGQETQYF.

This chain joins TRBV20-1 and TRBJ2-7; no definite D call. The J call may be in error: the DNA end matches TRBJ2-1 better. Germline V gene lookup returns CDR1 DFQATT and CDR2 SNEGSKA (reference sequence). CDR3 length equals 13 residues. As DNA, the CDR3 is TGCAGTGCTAGAGATGTGCAATACAATGAGCAGTTCTTC. As protein: CSARDVQYNEQFF.

This rearrangement joins TRBV10-3 to TRBJ1-2; D is perhaps TRBD1 (6 bases). The V end lost 10 bases, the J end lost 3 bases, and 21 bases lay between the germline ends. CDR1 is ENHRY and CDR2 is SYGVKD in the germline V gene. The CDR3 sequence is 15 residues long. The CDR3 sequence: CASGTFPPEHYGYTF. CDR3 bases: TGTGCCAGTGGGACATTCCCCCCAGAGCACTATGGCTACACCTTC.

This clonotype showed up just a few times. The genes are TRBV28 and TRBJ2-7, with D perhaps being TRBD1 or TRBD2 (5 bases each). V lost 3 bases and J lost 7, with 19 bases in between. This CDR3 contains 15 residues. Germline loops: CDR1 MDHEN, CDR2 SYDVKM. The chain's CDR3 is CASSFPWTNSGEQYF. CDR3 in DNA: TGTGCCAGCAGTTTTCCTTGGACAAATTCGGGGGAGCAGTACTTC.

This clonotype was found a few times. V and J are TRBV9 and TRBJ2-7, with 7 positions matching TRBD1. The CDR3 length is 15 residues. Germline-derived CDR1 and CDR2 are SGDLS and YYNGEE. V gave up 3 bases and J gave up 2 bases; unmatched junction bases: 8. The CDR3 DNA reads TGTGCCAGCAGCGCTGGACAGGACAGCACCTACGAGCAGTACTTC. It is translated as CASSAGQDSTYEQYF.

The gene calls are TRBV14 and TRBJ1-2; a possible D gene is TRBD1 (5 bases). Germline V CDR1 and CDR2: SGHDN, FVKESK. This CDR3 has 15 residues. V was shortened by 2 bases and J by 7 bases, with 17 bases between the two germline ends. The CDR3 here is CASSQIGAEEGGYTF. In DNA, the CDR3 is TGTGCCAGCAGCCAAATCGGGGCAGAGGAAGGTGGCTACACCTTC. The full variable domain, in which reference TRBV14 and TRBJ1-2 provide the parts outside the CDR3, is EAGVTQFPSHSVIEKGQTVTLRCDPISGHDNLYWYRRVMGKEIKFLLHFVKESKQDESGMPNNRFLAERTGGTYSTLKVQPAELEDSGVYFCASSQIGAEEGGYTFGSGTRLTVV.

This rearrangement joins TRBV20-1 to TRBJ1-2, with D perhaps TRBD1 (6 bases). Germline V lookup: CDR1 DFQATT, CDR2 SNEGSKA (reference sequence). This CDR3 is built from 12 residues. The germline V and J ends were trimmed by 5 bases and 8 bases, with 15 bases remaining between them. The CDR3 is CSALGGAQGYTF. The CDR3 DNA reads as TGCAGTGCTCTTGGGGGGGCGCAGGGCTACACCTTC.

This clonotype appeared once. J is TRBJ2-5 and V is TRBV21-1; the table's TRBD1 call for D was not verified on the DNA. TRBV21-1 is marked as a pseudogene. CDR3 length equals 14 residues. CDR3 nucleotides: TGTGCCAGCATCACCGACAGGGCAAAAGAGACCCAGTACTTC. Amino acids: CASITDRAKETQYF.

The rearrangement joins TRBV12-3 or TRBV12-4 to TRBJ2-3, with 8 nucleotides matching TRBD1. The CDR3 sequence is 14 residues long. J lost 1 base, V lost 6 bases, and 3 bases had no gene match. CDR3 nucleotides: TGTGCCAGCAGACAGGGACAGGGCACAGATACGCAGTATTTT. Its translation is CASRQGQGTDTQYF.

The V gene is TRBV6-6, the J gene TRBJ2-1, with a possible D match to TRBD1 (6 bases). The CDR3 length is 15 residues. With 6 bases removed from V and 8 bases from J, the gap between germline ends came to 20 bases. Germline loops: CDR1 MNHNY, CDR2 SVGAGI (reference sequence). The CDR3: CASSPKRWGHYEQFF. CDR3 in DNA: TGTGCCAGCAGCCCCAAGCGGTGGGGGCACTATGAGCAGTTCTTC.

This chain links TRBV6-5 with TRBJ2-4; the D gene is possibly TRBD2 (7 bases). CDR1 and CDR2 (germline): MNHEY, SVGAGI. Trimming took 0 bases from V and 6 from J, leaving 9 bases between them. The CDR3 covers 14 residues. The CDR3 DNA reads as TGTGCCAGCAGTTACTCGAGGGGGGGAAACATTCAGTACTTC. Translated, it gives CASSYSRGGNIQYF.

The CDR3 spells CASSAGGGGYEQFF. CDR3 sequence (DNA): TGTGCCAGCAGCGCCGGGGGCGGGGGGTATGAGCAGTTCTTC. The V gene is TRBV9, the J gene TRBJ2-1; TRBD2 agrees at 8 bases. The CDR3 totals 14 residues. CDR1 is SGDLS, CDR2 YYNGEE, per germline. The V segment lost 3 bases and the J segment 8 bases; nucleotides outside the gene matches: 7.

V is TRBV28 and J is TRBJ2-7, with TRBD2 identical over 13 bases. The junction had 8 bases not matched to a gene; V was cut back by 5 bases and J by 1 base. The germline V gene has CDR1 MDHEN and CDR2 SYDVKM. This CDR3 contains 17 residues. The CDR3 here is CASSNPTSGGPSYEQYF. The CDR3 DNA reads TGTGCCAGCAGTAATCCGACTAGCGGGGGGCCGTCCTACGAGCAGTACTTC.

The chain links TRBV5-1 to TRBJ1-2; the D gene is possibly TRBD1 (5 bases). Germline CDR1 and CDR2: SGHRS and YFSETQ. The length of the CDR3 is 15 residues. V was trimmed by 2 bases and J by 0 bases, leaving 11 bases between them. The CDR3 bases are TGCGCCAGCAGCTTAACAGGAGACTCTAACTATGGCTACACCTTC. Its protein product is CASSLTGDSNYGYTF.

V and J are TRBV24-1 and TRBJ2-3, with 13 bases fitting TRBD2. Germline loops: CDR1 KGHDR, CDR2 SFDVKD. Germline trimming cut 8 bases from V and 3 bases from J; bases unmatched to any gene: 16. This CDR3 comprises 19 residues. CDR3 in amino acids: CATKGLAGRPLGFTDTQYF. DNA of the CDR3: TGTGCCACCAAGGGACTAGCGGGGAGGCCTCTGGGTTTTACAGATACGCAGTATTTT.